These 2 T cell receptor beta chains were all obtained from the same sample, sequenced in a study of T cell responses to AZD1222 COVID-19 vaccine. Sequenced by immunoSEQ multiplex PCR; TCRdb stores in-frame clones only, minus some. The profile shows tens of thousands of clones, 75% to 90% of them singletons. Sequenced material: peripheral blood, taken 28 days after the second AZD1222 dose. These receptor sequences come from an adult who received the AZD1222 COVID-19 vaccine.

The chain combines TRBV3-1 (or the pseudogene TRBV3-2) with TRBJ1-2, with 8 bases lining up with TRBD1. CDR1 and CDR2 (germline): LGHDT, YNNKEL (reference sequence). After removal of 1 base from V and 8 bases from J, the junction contained 12 bases not matched to a gene. The CDR3 is 16 amino acids. CDR3 in DNA: TGTGCCAGCAGCCAAGTTACTGGGGCAGGGGGCTGGGGCTACACCTTC. It specifies CASSQVTGAGGWGYTF.

The gene calls are TRBV9 and TRBJ1-6; 9 bases line up with TRBD1. CDR3 length: 14 residues. The germline CDR1 and CDR2 sequences are SGDLS and YYNGEE. J was trimmed by 5 bases and V by 4 bases; bases with no gene match: 1. The CDR3 DNA is TGTGCCAGCAGCAGGGACAGGGATAATTCACCCCTCCACTTT. This gives the protein CASSRDRDNSPLHF.